This T cell receptor (beta chain) was captured by sequencing in a study of CD8+ T cells in alopecia areata. Study as a whole: The study gave treated patients oral tofacitinib at 5 to 10 mg twice daily. Treatment with tofacitinib (6 to 18 months) was followed by 6 months off drug. Overall study results and limits: Sharing of TCR sequences between patients (possibly for HLA-related reasons) was less clear than in mice.

Germline V gene data show CDR1 as SGDLS and CDR2 as YYNGEE. The trim removed 0 bases at V and 6 bases at J, leaving 3 bases unmatched. The CDR3 runs to 13 residues. As concerns this clone: Its antigen is undetermined.

The sequencing template was cDNA reverse transcribed from extracted RNA. Profiled with immunoSEQ multiplex PCR; TCRdb holds only in-frame clones, not every one. Counted here are under 300,000 clones, under 70% occurring once; the ten biggest clones make up more than 0.95%. Researchers took lesional scalp punch biopsies and peripheral blood from people who were alopecia areata patients. The TCR sequence derives from a human donor with alopecia areata. J is TRBJ2-7 and V is TRBV9; 7 nucleotides match TRBD2. The starting material was CD4+ T cells sorted from blood, obtained at week 0. CDR3: CASSVGAGFEQYF. CDR3 in DNA: TGTGCCAGCAGCGTAGGAGCGGGGTTCGAGCAGTACTTC.